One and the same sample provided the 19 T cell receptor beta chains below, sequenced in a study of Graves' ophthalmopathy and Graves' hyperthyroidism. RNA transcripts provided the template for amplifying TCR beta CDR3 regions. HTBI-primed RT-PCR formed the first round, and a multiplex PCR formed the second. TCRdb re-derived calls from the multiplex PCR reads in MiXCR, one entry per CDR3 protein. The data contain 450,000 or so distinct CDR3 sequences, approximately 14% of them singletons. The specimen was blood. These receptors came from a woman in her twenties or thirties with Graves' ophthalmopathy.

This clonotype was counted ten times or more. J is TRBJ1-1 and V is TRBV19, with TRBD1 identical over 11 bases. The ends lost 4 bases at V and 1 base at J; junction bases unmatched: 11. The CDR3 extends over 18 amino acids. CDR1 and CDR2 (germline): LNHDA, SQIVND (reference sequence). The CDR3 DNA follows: TGTGCCAGTAGTAGCAGGACAGGGGGCGTTCTGGGGAACACTGAAGCTTTCTTT. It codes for CASSSRTGGVLGNTEAFF.

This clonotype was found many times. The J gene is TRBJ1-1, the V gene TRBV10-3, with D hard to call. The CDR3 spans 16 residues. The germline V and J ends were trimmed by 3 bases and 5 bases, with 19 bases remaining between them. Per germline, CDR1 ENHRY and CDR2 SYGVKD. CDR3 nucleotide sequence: TGTGCCATCAGTGACCCTGGCCCAAAATGGGAAACTGAAGCTTTCTTT. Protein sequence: CAISDPGPKWETEAFF.

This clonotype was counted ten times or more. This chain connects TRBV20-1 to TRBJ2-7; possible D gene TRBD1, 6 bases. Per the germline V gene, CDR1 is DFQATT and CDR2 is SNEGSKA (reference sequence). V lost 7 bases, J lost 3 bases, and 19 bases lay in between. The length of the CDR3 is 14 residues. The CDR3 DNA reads TGCAGTGGCAAAACGGACAGCGCCTTCTACGAGCAGTACTTC. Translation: CSGKTDSAFYEQYF.

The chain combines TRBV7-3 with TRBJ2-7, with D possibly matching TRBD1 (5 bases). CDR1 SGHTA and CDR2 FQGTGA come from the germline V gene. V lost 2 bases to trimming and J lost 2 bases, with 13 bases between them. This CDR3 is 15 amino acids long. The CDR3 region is CASSLVADKTYEQYF. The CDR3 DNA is TGTGCCAGCAGCTTAGTGGCGGACAAAACCTACGAGCAGTACTTC.

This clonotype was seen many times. The CDR3 spells CASRGVDGQGGNYGYTF. The DNA for the CDR3 is TGTGCCAGCAGAGGTGTCGACGGACAGGGGGGAAACTATGGCTACACCTTC. The J gene is TRBJ1-2, the V gene TRBV6-4, with TRBD1 matching 10 bases. Trimming took 6 bases from V and 2 from J; bases not matched to a gene: 12. The CDR3 length is 17 residues. Germline values: CDR1 MRHNA, CDR2 SNTAGT.

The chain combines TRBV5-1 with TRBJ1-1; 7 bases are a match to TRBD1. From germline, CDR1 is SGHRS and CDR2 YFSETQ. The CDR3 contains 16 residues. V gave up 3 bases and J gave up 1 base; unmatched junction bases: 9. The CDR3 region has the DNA TGCGCCAGCAGCTCCAGTCCCGGGACAGAGAACACTGAAGCTTTCTTT. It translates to CASSSSPGTENTEAFF.

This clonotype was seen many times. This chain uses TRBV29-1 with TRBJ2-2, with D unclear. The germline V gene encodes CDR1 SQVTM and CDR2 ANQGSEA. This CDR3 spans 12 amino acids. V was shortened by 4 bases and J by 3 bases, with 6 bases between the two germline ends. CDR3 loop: CSVVRDTGELFF. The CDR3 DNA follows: TGCAGCGTTGTAAGGGACACCGGGGAGCTGTTTTTT.

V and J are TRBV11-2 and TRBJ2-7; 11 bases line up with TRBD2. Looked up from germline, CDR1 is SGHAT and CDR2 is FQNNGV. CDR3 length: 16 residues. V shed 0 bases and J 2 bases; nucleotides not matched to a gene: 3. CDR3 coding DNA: TGTGCCAGCAGCTTAGAAGGGACTAGCGGAACCTACGAGCAGTACTTC. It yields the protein CASSLEGTSGTYEQYF.

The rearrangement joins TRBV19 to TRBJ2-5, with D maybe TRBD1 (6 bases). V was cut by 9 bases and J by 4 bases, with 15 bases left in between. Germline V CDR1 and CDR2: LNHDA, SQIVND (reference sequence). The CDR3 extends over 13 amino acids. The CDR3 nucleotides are TGTGCCAGCGGCGGACAGTCAATAGAGACCCAGTACTTC. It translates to CASGGQSIETQYF.

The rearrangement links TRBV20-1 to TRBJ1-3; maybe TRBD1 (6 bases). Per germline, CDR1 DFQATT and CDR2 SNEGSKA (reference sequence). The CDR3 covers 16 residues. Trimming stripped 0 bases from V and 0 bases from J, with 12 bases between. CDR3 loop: CSARDRDTNSGNTIYF. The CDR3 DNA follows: TGCAGTGCTAGAGATCGGGACACTAACTCTGGAAACACCATATATTTT.

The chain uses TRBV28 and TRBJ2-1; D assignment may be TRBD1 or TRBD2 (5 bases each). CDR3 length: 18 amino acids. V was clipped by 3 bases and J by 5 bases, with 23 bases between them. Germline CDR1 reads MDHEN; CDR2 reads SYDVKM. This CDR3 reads CASSLFGWDLTKNNEQFF. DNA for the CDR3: TGTGCCAGCAGTTTGTTTGGTTGGGACCTCACTAAAAACAATGAGCAGTTCTTC.

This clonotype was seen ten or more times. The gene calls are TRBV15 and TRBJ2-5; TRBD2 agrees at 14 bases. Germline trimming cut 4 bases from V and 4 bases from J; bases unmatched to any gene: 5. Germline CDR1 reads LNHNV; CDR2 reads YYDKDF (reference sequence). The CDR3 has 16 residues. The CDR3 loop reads CATSNRLAGGLETQYF. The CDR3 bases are TGTGCCACCAGCAACCGACTAGCGGGGGGGCTAGAGACCCAGTACTTC.

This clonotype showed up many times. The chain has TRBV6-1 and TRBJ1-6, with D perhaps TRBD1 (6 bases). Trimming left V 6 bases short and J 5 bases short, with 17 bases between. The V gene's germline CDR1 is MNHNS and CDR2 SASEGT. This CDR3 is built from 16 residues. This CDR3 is CASSRRNGGDNSPLHF. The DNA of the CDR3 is TGTGCCAGCAGCCGTCGTAATGGGGGCGATAATTCACCCCTCCACTTT.

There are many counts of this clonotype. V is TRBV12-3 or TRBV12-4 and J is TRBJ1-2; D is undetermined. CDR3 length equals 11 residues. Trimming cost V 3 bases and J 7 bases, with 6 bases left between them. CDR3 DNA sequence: TGTGCCAGCAGTTTTTCAGGTGGCTACACCTTC. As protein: CASSFSGGYTF.

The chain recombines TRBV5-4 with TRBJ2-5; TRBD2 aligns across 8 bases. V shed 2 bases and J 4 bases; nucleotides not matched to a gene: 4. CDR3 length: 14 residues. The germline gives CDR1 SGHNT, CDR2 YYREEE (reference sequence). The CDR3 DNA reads TGTGCCAGCAGCTTAGCAGCGGGAGTAGAGACCCAGTACTTC. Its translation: CASSLAAGVETQYF.

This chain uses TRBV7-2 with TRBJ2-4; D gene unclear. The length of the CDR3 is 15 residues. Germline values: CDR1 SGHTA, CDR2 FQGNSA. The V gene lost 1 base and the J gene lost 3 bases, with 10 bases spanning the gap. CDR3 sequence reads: CASSLVGRGKNIQYF. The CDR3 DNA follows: TGTGCCAGCAGCTTAGTCGGTCGAGGCAAAAACATTCAGTACTTC.

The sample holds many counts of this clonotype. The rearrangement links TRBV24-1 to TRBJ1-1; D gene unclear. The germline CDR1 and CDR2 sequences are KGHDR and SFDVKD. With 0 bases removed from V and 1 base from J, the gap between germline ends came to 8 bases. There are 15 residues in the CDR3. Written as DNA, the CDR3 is TGTGCCACCAGTGATTTGTTACCAGAGAACACTGAAGCTTTCTTT. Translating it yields CATSDLLPENTEAFF.

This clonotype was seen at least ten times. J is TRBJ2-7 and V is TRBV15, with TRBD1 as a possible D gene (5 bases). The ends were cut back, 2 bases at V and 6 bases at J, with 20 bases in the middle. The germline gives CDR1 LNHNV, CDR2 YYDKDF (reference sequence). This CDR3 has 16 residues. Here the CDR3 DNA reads TGTGCCACCAGCAGACCAGACAGCCCTCCCTTTTGCGAGCAGTACTTC. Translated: CATSRPDSPPFCEQYF.

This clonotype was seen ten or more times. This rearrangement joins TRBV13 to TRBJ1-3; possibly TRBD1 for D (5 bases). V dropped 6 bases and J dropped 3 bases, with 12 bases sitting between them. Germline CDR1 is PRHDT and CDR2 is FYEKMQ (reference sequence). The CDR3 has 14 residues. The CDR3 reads CASSSPGLGNTIYF. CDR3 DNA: TGTGCCAGCAGTAGTCCGGGACTTGGAAACACCATATATTTT.